A single sample gave rise to the 25 T cell receptor beta chains below, sequenced in a study of blood T cell repertoires in COVID-19. Profiling relied on immunoSEQ multiplex PCR, and the TCRdb table lists in-frame clones only, not all of them. The table shows a few hundred thousand clones, with approximately 85% occurring only once. Sequencing used peripheral blood. The receptors originated from a man aged 50 to 60 with active or convalescent COVID-19.

The chain couples TRBV10-3 to TRBJ2-5; TRBD2 might be the D (5 bases). Per the germline V gene, CDR1 is ENHRY and CDR2 is SYGVKD. The CDR3 runs to 15 residues. V shed 3 bases and J shed 5 bases, with 16 bases lying between them. The CDR3 region is CAISESPGRGETQYF. The CDR3 DNA is TGTGCCATCAGTGAAAGTCCTGGAAGAGGGGAGACCCAGTACTTC.

The chain combines TRBV12-3 or TRBV12-4 with TRBJ2-1; 9 nucleotides agree with TRBD1. The CDR3 spans 13 residues. With V trimmed by 5 bases and J by 8 bases, 4 bases remained unmatched. In DNA, the CDR3 is TGTGCCAGCAGTCTTACAGGGGGCGATGAGCAGTTCTTC. It translates to CASSLTGGDEQFF.

V usage is TRBV6-5 and J usage is TRBJ2-5; 9 nucleotides agree with TRBD1. This CDR3 has 14 residues. The germline V gene has CDR1 MNHEY and CDR2 SVGAGI. J lost 5 bases, V lost 7 bases, and 8 bases had no gene match. CDR3 loop: CASIRGDRGETQYF. CDR3 coding DNA: TGTGCCAGCATAAGGGGAGACAGGGGGGAGACCCAGTACTTC.

This sequence joins TRBV19 and TRBJ2-7; D possibly corresponds to TRBD1 (7 bases). The CDR3 has 15 residues. Trimming removed 3 bases at V and 2 bases at J, with 14 bases between. Germline V gene data show CDR1 as LNHDA and CDR2 as SQIVND (reference sequence). The CDR3: CASSISSGGPYEQYF. CDR3 DNA sequence: TGTGCCAGTAGTATTTCGTCAGGGGGGCCCTACGAGCAGTACTTC. The full variable domain, rest sourced from reference TRBV19 and TRBJ2-7, is DGGITQSPKYLFRKEGQNVTLSCEQNLNHDAMYWYRQDPGQGLRLIYYSQIVNDFQKGDIAEGYSVSREKKESFPLTVTSAQKNPTAFYLCASSISSGGPYEQYFGPGTRLTVT.

The CDR3 spells CASSLGLGNYEQYF. Here the CDR3 DNA reads TGTGCCAGTAGTTTGGGACTAGGGAATTACGAGCAGTACTTC. This chain links TRBV19 with TRBJ2-7, with 8 bases fitting TRBD2. This CDR3 is 14 amino acids long. V shed 5 bases, J shed 4 bases, and the junction held 7 bases outside the gene matches. Germline lookup yields CDR1 LNHDA and CDR2 SQIVND (reference sequence).

The rearrangement uses TRBV6-2 or TRBV6-3 and TRBJ1-2, with 7 bases lining up with TRBD1. Germline V gene sequence: CDR1 MNHEY, CDR2 SVGEGT. Unmatched junction bases numbered 6, after V lost 6 bases and J lost 2 bases. The CDR3 is made up of 14 amino acids. The CDR3 reads CASRPGTANYGYTF. Written as DNA, the CDR3 is TGTGCCAGCAGGCCTGGGACAGCGAACTATGGCTACACCTTC.

The gene calls are TRBV6-1 and TRBJ1-5; no firm D call. The germline V gene has CDR1 MNHNS and CDR2 SASEGT. This CDR3 contains 13 residues. V was clipped by 3 bases and J by 7 bases, with 10 bases between them. For the CDR3, the DNA is TGTGCCAGCAGTGAGTCCATAGCACAGCCCCAGCATTTT. It is translated as CASSESIAQPQHF.

This rearrangement joins TRBV5-1 to TRBJ1-2; 9 positions match TRBD1. CDR1 and CDR2 (germline): SGHRS, YFSETQ. V lost 4 bases, J lost 5 bases, and 9 bases stayed unmatched. The CDR3 is 15 residues long. CDR3 DNA sequence: TGCGCCAGCAGCACGGGACAGGGAAAAGGGTATGGCTACACCTTC. Protein product: CASSTGQGKGYGYTF.

This sequence joins TRBV4-2 and TRBJ2-7, with 10 bases lining up with TRBD1. The CDR3 has 15 residues. Trimming cost V 4 bases and J 1 base; bases outside gene matches: 4. Germline lookup yields CDR1 LGHNA and CDR2 YNFKEQ. The CDR3 DNA sequence: TGTGCCAGCAGCCGCCGGGGACAGGGGTCCTACGAGCAGTACTTC. Protein: CASSRRGQGSYEQYF.

The chain couples TRBV10-2 to TRBJ1-5, with TRBD1 as a possible D gene (6 bases). Trimming shortened V by 6 bases and J by 0 bases, and 9 bases separated the two germline ends. This CDR3 comprises 14 residues. CDR1 and CDR2 from the germline V gene are WSHSY and SAAADI. The DNA of the CDR3 is TGCGCCAGCAGGGAACAGGGTAGCAATCAGCCCCAGCATTTT. It codes for CASREQGSNQPQHF.

This rearrangement joins TRBV5-6 to TRBJ2-2; D is perhaps TRBD1 (6 bases). The V gene lost 3 bases and the J gene lost 0 bases, with 21 bases spanning the gap. This CDR3 contains 19 residues. Germline loops: CDR1 SGHDT, CDR2 YYEEEE. CDR3 in amino acids: CASSSPGQTLLANTGELFF. In nucleotides, the CDR3 is TGTGCCAGCAGCTCGCCGGGACAAACACTCCTAGCGAACACCGGGGAGCTGTTTTTT.

In its sample, this clone was seen once. For the CDR3, the DNA is TGCGCCAGCAGCTTGCGGGGGGCTCGAGAATTGAACACTGAAGCTTTCTTT. This gives the protein CASSLRGARELNTEAFF. V and J are TRBV5-1 and TRBJ1-1; tentative D call: TRBD1 (6 bases). Trimming pared 1 base from V and 0 bases from J, leaving 16 bases between. Germline loops: CDR1 SGHRS, CDR2 YFSETQ. The CDR3 has 17 residues.

V usage is TRBV19 and J usage is TRBJ1-1; TRBD1 agrees at 10 bases. The trim removed 6 bases at V and 5 bases at J, leaving 6 bases unmatched. The CDR3 spans 14 residues. The germline V gene has CDR1 LNHDA and CDR2 SQIVND (reference sequence). CDR3 sequence: CASSSRQGATEAFF. CDR3 coding DNA: TGTGCCAGTAGCTCTCGACAGGGGGCGACTGAAGCTTTCTTT.

This clone was counted between two and nine times. This chain connects TRBV30 to TRBJ2-1; the match to TRBD2 covers 7 bases. V lost 5 bases and J lost 7; bases outside the gene matches: 11. The CDR3 has 14 amino acids. Germline lookup yields CDR1 GTSNPN and CDR2 SVGIG (reference sequence). For the CDR3, the DNA is TGTGCCTGGGGCTGGGGAGGGCTGGCGAATGAGCAGTTCTTC. This gives the protein CAWGWGGLANEQFF.

This CDR3 reads CASSFLFGDSYEQYF. CDR3 nucleotide sequence: TGTGCCAGCAGCTTCCTGTTCGGGGATTCCTACGAGCAGTACTTC. The gene calls are TRBV7-9 and TRBJ2-7; possible D gene TRBD2, 5 bases. The V end lost 3 bases, the J end lost 1 base, and 13 bases lay between the germline ends. CDR3 length: 15 residues. CDR1 and CDR2 (germline): SEHNR, FQNEAQ (reference sequence).

The count of this clone is one. The chain joins TRBV6-5 to TRBJ2-1; 7 positions match TRBD2. This CDR3 has 13 amino acids. Germline V lookup: CDR1 MNHEY, CDR2 SVGAGI. After removal of 5 bases from V and 8 bases from J, the junction contained 6 bases not matched to a gene. The chain's CDR3 is CASSRLAGDEQFF. Written as DNA, the CDR3 is TGTGCCAGCAGTAGACTAGCTGGAGATGAGCAGTTCTTC.

V usage is TRBV12-3 or TRBV12-4 and J usage is TRBJ1-6; TRBD1 might be the D (6 bases). CDR3 length: 13 residues. V was shortened by 6 bases and J by 8 bases, with 11 bases between the two germline ends. The CDR3, as DNA: TGTGCCAGCAGACAGGGATTTGATTCACCCCTCCACTTT. The encoded protein is CASRQGFDSPLHF.

The rearrangement uses TRBV2 and TRBJ2-3, with D possibly matching TRBD2 (6 bases). V lost 4 bases to trimming and J lost 4 bases, with 12 bases between them. This CDR3 comprises 14 residues. Germline-derived CDR1 and CDR2 are SNHLY and FYNNEI. The CDR3 DNA follows: TGTGCCAGCAGTGGCCTGGCTAGCGCAGATACGCAGTATTTT. Translation gives CASSGLASADTQYF.

V is TRBV29-1 and J is TRBJ2-3; 7 bases are shared with TRBD1. The junction had 12 bases not matched to a gene; V was cut back by 6 bases and J by 6 bases. In germline, CDR1 is SQVTM, CDR2 ANQGSEA. The length of the CDR3 is 14 residues. This CDR3 reads CSVRGQYTLDTQYF. In DNA form, the CDR3 reads TGCAGCGTGAGGGGACAGTACACTTTGGATACGCAGTATTTT.

This clone was found once. This chain uses TRBV5-6 with TRBJ2-3; a weak D match, TRBD2 (5 bases). Trimming shortened V by 4 bases and J by 6 bases, and 9 bases separated the two germline ends. There are 12 residues in the CDR3. Germline V gives CDR1 SGHDT, CDR2 YYEEEE. The CDR3 DNA reads TGTGCCAGCAGCCTCTGGGAGGATACGCAGTATTTT. This codes for CASSLWEDTQYF.

J is TRBJ1-1 and V is TRBV2, with D perhaps TRBD1 (5 bases). The germline CDR1 and CDR2 sequences are SNHLY and FYNNEI. Trimming removed 7 bases from V and 5 bases from J, with 14 bases in between. The CDR3 covers 13 residues. The CDR3 DNA is TGTGCCAGCAATGGAGGGGATAATACTGAAGCTTTCTTT. Translated, it gives CASNGGDNTEAFF.

This chain connects TRBV29-1 to TRBJ2-1, with D perhaps TRBD1 (5 bases). Trimming stripped 2 bases from V and 4 bases from J, with 6 bases between. The germline CDR1 and CDR2 sequences are SQVTM and ANQGSEA. The CDR3 length is 12 residues. CDR3 DNA sequence: TGCAGCGTTGAAAAGGGGTACAATGAGCAGTTCTTC. It encodes CSVEKGYNEQFF.

V and J are TRBV5-1 and TRBJ2-5, with D tentatively TRBD2 (7 bases). This CDR3 has 15 residues. Looked up from germline, CDR1 is SGHRS and CDR2 is YFSETQ. V was trimmed by 6 bases and J by 5 bases, leaving 20 bases between them. The CDR3 DNA reads TGCGCCAGCACCCCCAGGGGCGGGAGCGGGGAGACCCAGTACTTC. It yields the protein CASTPRGGSGETQYF.

The gene calls are TRBV11-2 and TRBJ1-3, with 7 bases fitting TRBD1. J lost 9 bases, V lost 6 bases, and 11 bases had no gene match. The V gene's germline CDR1 is SGHAT and CDR2 FQNNGV. This CDR3 spans 14 amino acids. The DNA of the CDR3 is TGTGCCAGCAGTCCAAGGGACAGACTTGGCACCATATATTTT. This sequence encodes CASSPRDRLGTIYF.

The chain links TRBV7-9 to TRBJ1-2; D remains unclear. CDR1 is SEHNR, CDR2 FQNEAQ, per germline (reference sequence). The CDR3 sequence is 14 residues long. V shed 2 bases and J shed 7 bases, with 14 bases lying between them. CDR3 protein: CASSLPDWKAGYTF. DNA for the CDR3: TGTGCCAGCAGCTTACCGGACTGGAAAGCTGGCTACACCTTC. Based on the CDR3 plus reference TRBV7-9 and TRBJ1-2, the full variable domain is DTGVSQNPRHKITKRGQNVTFRCDPISEHNRLYWYRQTLGQGPEFLTYFQNEAQLEKSRLLSDRFSAERPKGSFSTLEIQRTEQGDSAMYLCASSLPDWKAGYTFGSGTRLTVV.